This TCR beta chain appears in the sequencing data of a study of shared clonotypes between healthy human individuals. Sequencing was performed with immunoSEQ multiplex PCR; in TCRdb, only in-frame clones are kept and a portion is missing. The table lists approximately 500,000 clones, around four fifths of them singletons. CDR1 KGHSH and CDR2 LQKENI come from the germline V gene. Trimming took 8 bases from V and 8 from J, leaving 21 bases between them. The CDR3 is made up of 14 amino acids. Study results and limitations: Apart from blood, nothing was sampled; tissue repertoires likely differ. Owing to a small donor count, the genetic and exposure-history diversity represented was limited.

For this clone: What it binds is not known.

All donors were healthy HIV-negative adults lacking recent acute infections or vaccinations. For genomic DNA, unsorted samples relied on tens of millions of PBMCs. Sequencing was done on a sample of PBMCs. This receptor was identified in a woman in her thirties or forties in good health. Some clones in this sample may be carry-over from other donors' samples. The rearrangement uses TRBV18 and TRBJ1-2; weak D call: TRBD1 (6 bases). The CDR3 region has the DNA TGTGCCAGCAAAGATTTACCGGACAGCGAAGGCTACACCTTC. Amino acids: CASKDLPDSEGYTF.